The clone carrying this T cell receptor beta chain has ten or more counts. This specimen belongs to a study of T cells in Graves' hyperthyroidism and ophthalmopathy. RNA transcripts served as the template for amplifying TCR beta CDR3 regions. HTBI primers were used for first-round RT-PCR of the TCR CDR3. Using its own MiXCR run on the multiplex PCR reads, TCRdb lists one record per CDR3 protein. The sample holds under 650,000 distinct CDR3 sequences, about a sixth seen once. Germline CDR1 reads DFQATT; CDR2 reads SNEGSKA (reference sequence). J was trimmed by 5 bases and V by 5 bases; bases with no gene match: 14. The CDR3 has 15 residues.

The sequencing sample was made of blood. The TCR was taken from a young woman with Graves' hyperthyroidism. V usage is TRBV20-1 and J usage is TRBJ2-7; TRBD1 matches at 8 bases. The CDR3 region has the DNA TGCAGTGCTCTTGGACAGGGAGGAGTTGGGAACGAGCAGTACTTC. Translating gives CSALGQGGVGNEQYF.